The present T cell receptor beta chain was sequenced within a study of T cells in Graves' hyperthyroidism and ophthalmopathy. Researchers amplified the TCR beta CDR3 regions from RNA transcripts. Carried out on the TCR CDR3, a first-round RT-PCR used the HTBI primer set. TCRdb itself ran the multiplex PCR reads through MiXCR, one entry per CDR3 protein. This table holds over 350,000 distinct CDR3 sequences, roughly 13% found once. This clonotype has just a few counts. The germline V gene has CDR1 SQVTM and CDR2 ANQGSEA. This CDR3 is 13 amino acids long. The V gene end was trimmed by 7 bases and the J gene end by 6 bases; junction bases not matched to a gene: 7.

Sequencing was performed on blood. The chain recombines TRBV29-1 with TRBJ2-2, with 8 bases aligning to TRBD1. This TCR came from a man aged 45-60 years with Graves' ophthalmopathy. This chain's CDR3 is CSGRTGTAGELFF. Written as DNA, the CDR3 is TGCAGCGGGCGGACAGGGACGGCCGGGGAGCTGTTTTTT.